Listed here are 2 T cell receptor beta chains from one sample, sequenced in a study of pediatric ulcerative colitis. Rectal tissue came from one to two pinch biopsies taken at colonoscopy. Sequenced by immunoSEQ multiplex PCR; TCRdb stores in-frame clones only, minus some. The sample has some 37,000 clones, about 80% seen once; the top ten hold around 0.74%. The specimen sequenced was gut tissue. The receptors were sampled from a boy between 10 and 17 years old with moderate ulcerative colitis.

The chain is built from TRBV5-6 and TRBJ1-6; D gene unclear. Looked up from germline, CDR1 is SGHDT and CDR2 is YYEEEE. The CDR3 consists of 11 residues. The V gene lost 3 bases and the J gene lost 7 bases, with 2 bases spanning the gap. The CDR3 bases are TGTGCCAGCAGCTCAAATTCACCCCTCCACTTT. Its protein is CASSSNSPLHF.

The chain carries TRBV6-5 and TRBJ2-1; D is perhaps TRBD1 (5 bases). V was pared by 2 bases and J by 10 bases, with 6 bases between. The CDR3 consists of 11 residues. In germline, CDR1 is MNHEY, CDR2 SVGAGI. DNA of the CDR3: TGTGCCAGCAGTTACCGACAGGAGCAGTTCTTC. Residues: CASSYRQEQFF.